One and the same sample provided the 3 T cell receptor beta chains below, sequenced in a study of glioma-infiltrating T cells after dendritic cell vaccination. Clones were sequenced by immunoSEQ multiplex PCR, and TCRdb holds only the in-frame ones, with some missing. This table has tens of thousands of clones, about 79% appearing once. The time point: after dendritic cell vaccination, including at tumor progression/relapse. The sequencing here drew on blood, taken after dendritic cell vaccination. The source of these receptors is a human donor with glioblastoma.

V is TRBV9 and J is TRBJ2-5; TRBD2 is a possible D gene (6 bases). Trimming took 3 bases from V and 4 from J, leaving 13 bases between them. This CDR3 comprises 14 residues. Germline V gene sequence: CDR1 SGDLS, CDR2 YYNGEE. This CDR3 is CASSALTGGETQYF. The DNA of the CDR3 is TGTGCCAGCAGCGCACTAACCGGGGGAGAGACCCAGTACTTC. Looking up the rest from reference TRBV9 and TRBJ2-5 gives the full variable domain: DSGVTQTPKHLITATGQRVTLRCSPRSGDLSVYWYQQSLDQGLQFLIQYYNGEERAKGNILERFSAQQFPDLHSELNLSSLELGDSALYFCASSALTGGETQYFGPGTRLLVL.

CDR3 coding DNA: TGTGCCAGCAGCTCCGGGACAGCTAACAATGAGCAGTTCTTC. It is translated as CASSSGTANNEQFF. V gene TRBV7-9 combines with J gene TRBJ2-1; 7 nucleotides align to TRBD1. This CDR3 contains 14 residues. V lost 4 bases, J lost 5 bases, and 5 bases stayed unmatched. CDR1 and CDR2 from the germline V gene are SEHNR and FQNEAQ (reference sequence).

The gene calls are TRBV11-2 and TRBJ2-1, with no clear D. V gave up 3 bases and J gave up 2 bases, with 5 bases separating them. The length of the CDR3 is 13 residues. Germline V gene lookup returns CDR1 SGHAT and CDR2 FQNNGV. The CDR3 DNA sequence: TGTGCCAGCAGCTTCCTCCCCTACAATGAGCAGTTCTTC. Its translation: CASSFLPYNEQFF.